These 21 T cell receptor beta chains were all obtained from the same sample, sequenced in a study of monozygotic twins with inflammatory bowel disease. TCRdb reanalyzed the 5' RACE reads, giving one entry per CDR3 protein sequence and no DNA. The sample has nearly 450,000 distinct CDR3 sequences, and its top ten clones hold 2.4%. The sequenced sample consisted of blood. The receptors shown here come from a human donor with ulcerative colitis or Crohn's disease, or a healthy co-twin of an affected twin (not recorded which).

The V gene is TRBV28, the J gene TRBJ2-7; TCRdb's assignment of TRBD2 cannot be checked, as there is no DNA. This CDR3 is built from 13 residues. From germline, CDR1 is MDHEN and CDR2 SYDVKM. This CDR3 reads CASNLPGLGEQYF. The entire variable domain, with the rest obtained from reference TRBV28 and TRBJ2-7, is as follows: DVKVTQSSRYLVKRTGEKVFLECVQDMDHENMFWYRQDPGLGLRLIYFSYDVKMKEKGDIPEGYSVSREKKERFSLILESASTNQTSMYLCASNLPGLGEQYFGPGTRLTVT.

The chain couples TRBV7-2 to TRBJ2-2. CDR3 length: 13 amino acids. Germline CDR1 SGHTA, CDR2 FQGNSA. The CDR3 region is CASSPHQLGELFF.

The chain recombines TRBV3-1 with TRBJ1-6. Germline lookup yields CDR1 LGHDT and CDR2 YNNKEL (reference sequence). The CDR3 runs to 18 residues. The CDR3 sequence: CASSQDLGTPTTNSPLHF.

V usage is TRBV11-2 and J usage is TRBJ1-5; the D gene TCRdb calls, TRBD1, cannot be checked with no DNA. The CDR3 is 14 amino acids. Germline V gives CDR1 SGHAT, CDR2 FQNNGV. The CDR3 region is CASSLKAGAQPQHF.

V usage is TRBV5-1 and J usage is TRBJ2-1; TCRdb's D call of TRBD1 is untestable without DNA. The germline gives CDR1 SGHRS, CDR2 YFSETQ. This CDR3 is built from 13 residues. The chain's CDR3 is CASSFPGLNEQFF. Variable domain in full (rest from reference TRBV5-1 and TRBJ2-1): KAGVTQTPRYLIKTRGQQVTLSCSPISGHRSVSWYQQTPGQGLQFLFEYFSETQRNKGNFPGRFSGRQFSNSRSEMNVSTLELGDSALYLCASSFPGLNEQFFGPGTRLTVL.

The chain combines TRBV12-3 or TRBV12-4 with TRBJ1-1; there is no DNA to check the TCRdb D call of TRBD1. The CDR3 length is 14 residues. This CDR3 is CASSLLTPDTEAFF.

The chain couples TRBV20-1 to TRBJ1-1. From germline, CDR1 is DFQATT and CDR2 SNEGSKA (reference sequence). CDR3 length: 14 amino acids. The CDR3 loop reads CSALQTGMNTEAFF.

The genes are TRBV5-1 and TRBJ1-1; the D call of TRBD1 rests on TCRdb alone, since no DNA is present to check it. Germline loops: CDR1 SGHRS, CDR2 YFSETQ. This CDR3 comprises 16 residues. The CDR3 loop is CASSAGQGTMNTEAFF.

The CDR3 loop is CSVEGGGDRSYNEQFF. The chain links TRBV29-1 to TRBJ2-1; checking the TCRdb D call of TRBD2 is not possible without DNA. This CDR3 comprises 16 residues. Per the germline V gene, CDR1 is SQVTM and CDR2 is ANQGSEA.

CDR3: CASSRWGGTQETQYF. The rearrangement uses TRBV4-2 and TRBJ2-5; the D gene TCRdb calls, TRBD1, cannot be checked with no DNA. The CDR3 is 15 residues long. Germline V gene lookup returns CDR1 LGHNA and CDR2 YNFKEQ.

V usage is TRBV11-2 and J usage is TRBJ1-1; TCRdb gives TRBD1 as the D gene, but with no DNA this cannot be confirmed. Germline values: CDR1 SGHAT, CDR2 FQNNGV. The CDR3 covers 12 residues. CDR3 protein: CASSPPGGRAFF.

The V and J genes are TRBV29-1 and TRBJ2-4; the D call from TCRdb, TRBD1, cannot be confirmed without DNA. CDR1 SQVTM and CDR2 ANQGSEA come from the germline V gene. The CDR3 consists of 11 residues. CDR3: CSVARDGQNYF.

The chain uses TRBV29-1 and TRBJ2-2. The CDR3 spans 14 residues. Germline CDR1 is SQVTM and CDR2 is ANQGSEA. The CDR3 loop reads CSAKPHVESGELFF.

This chain connects TRBV11-2 to TRBJ2-7. This CDR3 is 14 amino acids long. CDR1 SGHAT and CDR2 FQNNGV come from the germline V gene. CDR3: CASSLRASSYEQYF.

The gene calls are TRBV27 and TRBJ2-3; TCRdb reports TRBD1, a call that lacks DNA to check it against. The CDR3 spans 17 residues. Germline CDR1 and CDR2: MNHEY and SMNVEV (reference sequence). Here the CDR3 reads CASTSPRMGGGTDTQYF.

The V and J genes are TRBV14 and TRBJ2-7; TCRdb calls TRBD1, which cannot be checked without DNA. This CDR3 contains 13 residues. The V gene's germline CDR1 is SGHDN and CDR2 FVKESK. The CDR3 loop reads CASSQEKGYEQYF. Full variable domain (remainder filled in from reference TRBV14 and TRBJ2-7): EAGVTQFPSHSVIEKGQTVTLRCDPISGHDNLYWYRRVMGKEIKFLLHFVKESKQDESGMPNNRFLAERTGGTYSTLKVQPAELEDSGVYFCASSQEKGYEQYFGPGTRLTVT.

The chain employs TRBV7-2 and TRBJ2-7; TCRdb's D gene call, TRBD1, goes unchecked for lack of DNA. The CDR3 has 15 residues. CDR1 and CDR2 from the germline V gene are SGHTA and FQGNSA. Here the CDR3 reads CASSLSGTEGYEQYF.

The chain is built from TRBV7-9 and TRBJ1-1; TCRdb returns TRBD1, unconfirmable since there is no DNA. Germline-derived CDR1 and CDR2 are SEHNR and FQNEAQ (reference sequence). There are 13 residues in the CDR3. This CDR3 is CASSSAKQGSAFF.

The chain links TRBV10-3 to TRBJ2-1; TCRdb calls TRBD2, which cannot be checked without DNA. Germline CDR1 ENHRY, CDR2 SYGVKD. CDR3 length: 18 amino acids. The CDR3 reads CAISETGLAGAPYNEQFF.

The chain joins TRBV5-1 to TRBJ2-5. Germline CDR1 and CDR2: SGHRS and YFSETQ. There are 14 residues in the CDR3. CDR3 loop: CASSFGQLRETQYF.

V and J are TRBV20-1 and TRBJ2-7; the TCRdb D gene call, TRBD1, has no DNA to confirm it. In germline, CDR1 is DFQATT, CDR2 SNEGSKA (reference sequence). The CDR3 extends over 13 amino acids. CDR3: CSAPQGTRNEQYF.